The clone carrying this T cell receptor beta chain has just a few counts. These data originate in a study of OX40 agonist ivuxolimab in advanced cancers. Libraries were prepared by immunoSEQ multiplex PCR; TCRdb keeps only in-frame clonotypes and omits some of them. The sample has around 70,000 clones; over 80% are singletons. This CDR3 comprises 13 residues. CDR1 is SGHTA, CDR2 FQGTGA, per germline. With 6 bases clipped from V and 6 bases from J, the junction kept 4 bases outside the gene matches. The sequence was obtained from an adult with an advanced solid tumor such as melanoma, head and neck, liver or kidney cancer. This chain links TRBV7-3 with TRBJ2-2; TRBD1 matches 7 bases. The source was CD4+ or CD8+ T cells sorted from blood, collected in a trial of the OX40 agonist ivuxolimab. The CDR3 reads CASSRQGPGELFF. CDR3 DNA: TGTGCCAGCAGTCGACAGGGCCCCGGGGAGCTGTTTTTT.